These 23 T cell receptor beta chains came from one sample sequenced in a study of beta chain features in type 1 diabetes. Sequencing targeted expressed TCRB transcripts, as all isolated RNA had been reverse transcribed. The protocol was immunoSEQ multiplex PCR, while the TCRdb copy is restricted to in-frame clones and leaves out a portion. The data show 600,000 to 650,000 clones, with 15% seen just once and about 0.097% held by the top ten. The sequenced sample was naive CD4+ T cells from blood. These receptor sequences come from a man younger than 30 in good health.

V usage is TRBV28 and J usage is TRBJ1-3; 8 bases line up with TRBD1. There are 15 residues in the CDR3. The ends lost 4 bases at V and 2 bases at J; junction bases unmatched: 4. Germline-derived CDR1 and CDR2 are MDHEN and SYDVKM. CDR3 nucleotide sequence: TGTGCCAGCAGTTCCTCGACAGGGGCTGGAAACACCATATATTTT. Translated, it gives CASSSSTGAGNTIYF.

This clone was observed a handful of times. The chain joins TRBV19 to TRBJ2-2, with D unresolved. Germline V lookup: CDR1 LNHDA, CDR2 SQIVND (reference sequence). The V end lost 3 bases, the J end lost 6 bases, and 8 bases lay between the germline ends. The CDR3 has 13 residues. This CDR3 is CASSMGGPGELFF. DNA of the CDR3: TGTGCCAGTAGTATGGGCGGTCCCGGGGAGCTGTTTTTT. Combining the CDR3 with reference TRBV19 and TRBJ2-2 gives the whole variable domain DGGITQSPKYLFRKEGQNVTLSCEQNLNHDAMYWYRQDPGQGLRLIYYSQIVNDFQKGDIAEGYSVSREKKESFPLTVTSAQKNPTAFYLCASSMGGPGELFFGEGSRLTVL.

This clone showed up just a few times. The genes are TRBV18 and TRBJ1-2; D might be TRBD1 (5 bases). Germline V lookup: CDR1 KGHSH, CDR2 LQKENI. Trimming cost V 4 bases and J 0 bases, with 12 bases left between them. There are 15 residues in the CDR3. CDR3 DNA sequence: TGTGCCAGCTCACATCGGGACGGAACTAACTATGGCTACACCTTC. Translated: CASSHRDGTNYGYTF.

This clone was seen more than once but under ten times. The V gene is TRBV14, the J gene TRBJ2-4; D may be TRBD1 or TRBD2 (5 bases each). Germline assignment: CDR1 SGHDN and CDR2 FVKESK. Trimming shortened V by 1 base and J by 9 bases, and 16 bases separated the two germline ends. This CDR3 has 15 residues. This chain's CDR3 is CASSQVGRTRGIQYF. In nucleotides, the CDR3 is TGTGCCAGCAGCCAAGTCGGCAGGACGAGGGGCATTCAGTACTTC.

The chain links TRBV28 to TRBJ2-1; D not certain. Germline-derived CDR1 and CDR2 are MDHEN and SYDVKM. The CDR3 contains 13 residues. With 6 bases removed from V and 6 bases from J, the gap between germline ends came to 12 bases. The CDR3, as DNA: TGTGCCAGCAGCCAAGGGTCTGGCAATGAGCAGTTCTTC. Protein sequence: CASSQGSGNEQFF.

This clone was seen a handful of times. V and J are TRBV18 and TRBJ2-5; D is possibly TRBD1 (5 bases). V was clipped by 4 bases and J by 0 bases, with 9 bases between them. In germline, CDR1 is KGHSH, CDR2 LQKENI. This CDR3 is built from 14 residues. The CDR3 loop is CASSLDSYQETQYF. In DNA, the CDR3 is TGTGCCAGCTCACTAGACAGCTACCAAGAGACCCAGTACTTC. The variable domain in full, completed from reference TRBV18 and TRBJ2-5, reads NAGVMQNPRHLVRRRGQEARLRCSPMKGHSHVYWYRQLPEEGLKFMVYLQKENIIDESGMPKERFSAEFPKEGPSILRIQQVVRGDSAAYFCASSLDSYQETQYFGPGTRLLVL.

The chain recombines TRBV5-6 with TRBJ2-5; tentatively, D is TRBD1 (6 bases). Germline V gene sequence: CDR1 SGHDT, CDR2 YYEEEE. Trimming removed 6 bases at V and 4 bases at J, with 31 bases between. CDR3 length: 19 amino acids. The CDR3 here is CASIRGSWGRWLERETQYF. The CDR3 DNA is TGTGCCAGCATTAGGGGGAGTTGGGGCAGGTGGTTGGAGCGAGAGACCCAGTACTTC.

This clone was observed many times. The rearrangement joins TRBV7-9 to TRBJ2-1, with D perhaps matching TRBD2 (7 bases). V lost 5 bases and J lost 0, with 14 bases in between. The CDR3 is made up of 16 amino acids. Germline-derived CDR1 and CDR2 are SEHNR and FQNEAQ (reference sequence). CDR3 sequence (DNA): TGTGCCAGCAGCCCGCTCGGGGGGCCCTCCTACAATGAGCAGTTCTTC. This encodes CASSPLGGPSYNEQFF.

A few counts support this clone. This chain joins TRBV4-2 and TRBJ1-1; D perhaps matches TRBD1 (6 bases). This CDR3 has 14 amino acids. Germline CDR1 is LGHNA and CDR2 is YNFKEQ. Trimming stripped 4 bases from V and 2 bases from J, with 11 bases between. The CDR3 DNA follows: TGTGCCAGCAGCCTGCGAGGGGGAAACACTGAAGCTTTCTTT. Translation gives CASSLRGGNTEAFF.

CDR3 region: CASRHDGTGRYGYTF. DNA of the CDR3: TGTGCCAGCAGACACGACGGGACAGGAAGATATGGCTACACCTTC. The chain recombines TRBV6-6 with TRBJ1-2, with 8 bases lining up with TRBD1. This CDR3 is 15 amino acids long. Unmatched junction bases numbered 11, after V lost 6 bases and J lost 5 bases. The germline V gene encodes CDR1 MNHNY and CDR2 SVGAGI (reference sequence).

This clone was recorded a few times. The chain couples TRBV7-6 to TRBJ1-5; 8 bases are shared with TRBD1. Germline V gene data show CDR1 as SGHVS and CDR2 as FNYEAQ. The CDR3 is 18 residues long. The trim removed 5 bases at V and 3 bases at J, leaving 15 bases unmatched. CDR3 nucleotides: TGTGCCAGCAGCCCAGTTTGGGGCGCGACAGGGGTCAATCAGCCCCAGCATTTT. Amino acid sequence: CASSPVWGATGVNQPQHF.

This clone was recorded a few times. This chain connects TRBV19 to TRBJ1-1; the D gene is possibly TRBD1 (6 bases). The CDR3 length is 16 residues. CDR1 and CDR2 from the germline V gene are LNHDA and SQIVND (reference sequence). Trimming shortened V by 3 bases and J by 4 bases, and 18 bases separated the two germline ends. CDR3 amino acids: CASSIDWGARRTEAFF. The CDR3 nucleotides are TGTGCCAGTAGTATCGACTGGGGGGCAAGGCGCACTGAAGCTTTCTTT.

This rearrangement joins TRBV7-2 to TRBJ2-5, with D hard to call. The CDR3 is 13 amino acids. Germline CDR1 is SGHTA and CDR2 is FQGNSA. V gave up 3 bases and J gave up 5 bases, with 10 bases separating them. The CDR3 DNA follows: TGTGCCAGCAGCTTTATTAGCTTGGAGACCCAGTACTTC. Protein product: CASSFISLETQYF.

The gene calls are TRBV5-6 and TRBJ1-2; possible D gene TRBD1, 5 bases. Germline V gene lookup returns CDR1 SGHDT and CDR2 YYEEEE. The V gene lost 0 bases and the J gene lost 4 bases, with 16 bases spanning the gap. There are 16 residues in the CDR3. The CDR3 spells CASSLAGFRESYGYTF. The CDR3, as DNA: TGTGCCAGCAGCTTGGCCGGGTTCAGGGAGTCCTATGGCTACACCTTC.

The gene calls are TRBV7-8 and TRBJ2-5; 7 nucleotides match TRBD1. Germline V gives CDR1 SGHVS, CDR2 FQNEAQ. The length of the CDR3 is 15 residues. Trimming cost V 3 bases and J 5 bases; bases outside gene matches: 9. The chain's CDR3 is CASSFYGTARETQYF. The CDR3 DNA follows: TGTGCCAGCAGCTTTTACGGGACAGCCCGGGAGACCCAGTACTTC.

This clone has just a few counts. CDR3 sequence reads: CASSQEGDYSNQPQHF. The CDR3, as DNA: TGTGCCAGCAGCCAAGAGGGAGATTATAGCAATCAGCCCCAGCATTTT. The chain links TRBV14 to TRBJ1-5; the D is unclear. CDR3 length: 16 amino acids. Deletions cut 0 bases from V and 0 bases from J, with 9 bases between. The germline gives CDR1 SGHDN, CDR2 FVKESK.

This clone has just a few counts. The rearrangement joins TRBV4-3 to TRBJ2-2; D might be TRBD1 (6 bases). The CDR3 spans 15 residues. Trimming removed 0 bases from V and 1 base from J, with 6 bases in between. Germline V gene sequence: CDR1 LGHNA, CDR2 YSLEER. For the CDR3, the DNA is TGCGCCAGCAGCCAAGAAGGGGGGAACACCGGGGAGCTGTTTTTT. It encodes CASSQEGGNTGELFF.

The CDR3 reads CASSPLGLNSPLHF. CDR3 DNA: TGCGCCAGCAGCCCCCTCGGGCTTAATTCACCCCTCCACTTT. V gene TRBV4-1 combines with J gene TRBJ1-6, with D uncertain. This CDR3 comprises 14 residues. V dropped 4 bases and J dropped 6 bases, with 10 bases sitting between them. The germline gives CDR1 MGHRA, CDR2 YSYEKL.

This clone was seen more than once but under ten times. The gene calls are TRBV6-1 and TRBJ1-2; D uncertain. This CDR3 contains 11 residues. Trimming cost V 3 bases and J 7 bases, with 6 bases left between them. The germline CDR1 and CDR2 sequences are MNHNS and SASEGT. The CDR3 reads CASSDQIGYTF. CDR3 in DNA: TGTGCCAGCAGTGATCAAATTGGCTACACCTTC.

CDR3 loop: CASSFLTGGYSPLHF. The CDR3 nucleotides are TGTGCCAGCAGTTTCTTAACAGGGGGCTATTCACCCCTCCACTTT. The chain uses TRBV6-5 and TRBJ1-6; 9 bases line up with TRBD1. The CDR3 runs to 15 residues. CDR1 is MNHEY, CDR2 SVGAGI, per germline. The V and J ends lost 4 bases and 8 bases, in that order; junction bases with no gene match: 6.

This clone was counted only a few times. V is TRBV30 and J is TRBJ2-7, with 9 bases aligning to TRBD2. Trimming cost V 4 bases and J 4 bases; bases outside gene matches: 8. The CDR3 contains 14 residues. The germline CDR1 and CDR2 sequences are GTSNPN and SVGIG (reference sequence). The CDR3 DNA reads TGTGCCTGGACTAGGGGGACTAGCAAGTACGAGCAGTACTTC. This encodes CAWTRGTSKYEQYF.

The V gene is TRBV2, the J gene TRBJ2-5; no firm D call. Germline loops: CDR1 SNHLY, CDR2 FYNNEI. The CDR3 totals 16 residues. Trimming shortened V by 5 bases and J by 5 bases, and 21 bases separated the two germline ends. The CDR3 reads CASSRKYRLTTETQYF. The DNA for the CDR3 is TGTGCCAGCAGTCGAAAGTATAGGCTCACAACGGAGACCCAGTACTTC.

This clone was detected a few times. The chain links TRBV19 to TRBJ1-3, with 10 bases fitting TRBD1. J gave up 1 base and V 6 bases, and 18 bases lay outside the gene matches. Germline CDR1 and CDR2: LNHDA and SQIVND (reference sequence). The CDR3 has 20 residues. DNA of the CDR3: TGTGCCAGTAGCCCTACTCCGGGACAGGGGAAGGCCCTATCTGGAAACACCATATATTTT. Its protein product is CASSPTPGQGKALSGNTIYF.